Below are 8 T cell receptor beta chains sequenced from a single sample in a study of siplizumab effects on memory and regulatory T cells. TCRdb keeps only in-frame clones here, not all; method: immunoSEQ multiplex PCR. The table includes roughly 60,000 clones, just over 90% detected once. Sequencing was performed on CD8+ T cells sorted from blood. The source is a human donor in good health.

This chain links TRBV27 with TRBJ1-4; no reliable D call. This CDR3 spans 13 amino acids. With 5 bases removed from V and 10 bases from J, the gap between germline ends came to 14 bases. The germline CDR1 and CDR2 sequences are MNHEY and SMNVEV (reference sequence). In DNA, the CDR3 is TGTGCCAGCAGTGTGGCATTAGGGTCAAAACTGTTTTTT. Protein sequence: CASSVALGSKLFF.

V gene TRBV4-1 combines with J gene TRBJ2-3, with 11 bases aligning to TRBD2. After removal of 3 bases from V and 4 bases from J, the junction contained 9 bases not matched to a gene. The CDR3 is 17 residues long. Germline-derived CDR1 and CDR2 are MGHRA and YSYEKL. CDR3 sequence (DNA): TGCGCCAGCAGCCATCCGAGACTAGCGGGATCCTCAGATACGCAGTATTTT. It is translated as CASSHPRLAGSSDTQYF.

Written as DNA, the CDR3 is TGCAGCTCCGTCGTGACAGGGGGAAATGAGCAGTTCTTC. Translation gives CSSVVTGGNEQFF. The V and J genes are TRBV29-1 and TRBJ2-1, with 9 positions matching TRBD1. From germline, CDR1 is SQVTM and CDR2 ANQGSEA. CDR3 size: 13 residues. V shed 8 bases and J 7 bases; nucleotides not matched to a gene: 9.

The V gene is TRBV28, the J gene TRBJ1-2, with 10 bases matching TRBD1. J lost 6 bases, V lost 7 bases, and 5 bases had no gene match. CDR1 is MDHEN and CDR2 is SYDVKM in the germline V gene. This CDR3 comprises 13 residues. CDR3 protein: CASISGQGNGYTF. Written as DNA, the CDR3 is TGTGCCAGCATTTCGGGACAGGGGAATGGCTACACCTTC.

The V call is TRBV9, the J call TRBJ2-1, with 11 bases fitting TRBD2. Per germline, CDR1 SGDLS and CDR2 YYNGEE. The CDR3 extends over 16 amino acids. The V segment lost 6 bases and the J segment 9 bases; nucleotides outside the gene matches: 14. The CDR3 DNA sequence: TGTGCCAGCATGAGCGGGAGTAGCGGGAGGGCCCTTGAGCAGTTCTTC. Protein sequence: CASMSGSSGRALEQFF. The whole variable domain, filled in from reference TRBV9 and TRBJ2-1, reads DSGVTQTPKHLITATGQRVTLRCSPRSGDLSVYWYQQSLDQGLQFLIQYYNGEERAKGNILERFSAQQFPDLHSELNLSSLELGDSALYFCASMSGSSGRALEQFFGPGTRLTVL.

This rearrangement joins TRBV5-5 to TRBJ1-3; D remains unclear. Deletions cut 3 bases from V and 4 bases from J, with 14 bases between. CDR3 length equals 15 residues. In germline, CDR1 is SGHKS, CDR2 YYEKEE (reference sequence). CDR3 loop: CASSWTRKMGNTIYF. DNA for the CDR3: TGTGCCAGCAGCTGGACGAGGAAGATGGGAAACACCATATATTTT.

The gene calls are TRBV6-5 and TRBJ2-2; D ambiguous. CDR1 and CDR2 from the germline V gene are MNHEY and SVGAGI. This CDR3 spans 13 amino acids. With 4 bases removed from V and 8 bases from J, the gap between germline ends came to 11 bases. As DNA, the CDR3 is TGTGCCAGCAGTTCCCTTGTCCGTGGGGAGCTGTTTTTT. It codes for CASSSLVRGELFF.

The chain uses TRBV9 and TRBJ2-2; 7 bases agree with TRBD1. The germline CDR1 and CDR2 sequences are SGDLS and YYNGEE. This CDR3 has 14 residues. Unmatched junction bases numbered 8, after V lost 4 bases and J lost 8 bases. CDR3 nucleotide sequence: TGTGCCAGCAGCCCCGAAGGGGGCAGAGGGGAGCTGTTTTTT. Its protein product is CASSPEGGRGELFF.